This T cell receptor (beta chain) was retrieved from a study of CD4+ T cells in melanoma. Study-wide points: In melanoma, neoantigen-specific CD4+ T cells reportedly differed in differentiation state. A reported correlation linked neoantigen-specific CD4+ T cells to CD8+, macrophage and B cell function.

Assay used: immunoSEQ multiplex PCR; TCRdb lists only in-frame clones, some missing. Counted here are roughly 120,000 clones, around 93% occurring once; the ten biggest clones make up 3.3%. The CDR3 contains 18 residues. Germline loops: CDR1 LGHNA, CDR2 YSLEER. V was pared by 0 bases and J by 2 bases, with 19 bases between. As for this clone: What it binds is unknown.

The material sequenced was peripheral blood. The clonotype originates from a human donor with melanoma. The chain couples TRBV4-3 to TRBJ1-1; D may be TRBD1 (5 bases). This CDR3 is CASSQELLLTGINTEAFF. In nucleotides, the CDR3 is TGCGCCAGCAGCCAAGAACTGCTTTTAACAGGCATCAACACTGAAGCTTTCTTT.